This T cell receptor (beta chain) was documented in a study of control samples from healthy donors and cancer patients. Here immunoSEQ multiplex PCR was the method, and the copy in TCRdb shows in-frame clones only, minus some. Of roughly 190,000 clones in the sample, approximately 90% are singletons; the top ten hold approximately 1.8%. Turning to this clone: One end of the junction fails to match germline, which may point to a read error. This specimen includes other DNA sequences encoding the same CDR3.

The CDR3 spans 12 residues. The germline V gene encodes CDR1 MNHNS and CDR2 SASEGT. V gene TRBV6-1 combines with J gene TRBJ2-7, with D uncertain. The sequence was collected from a man aged 25 to 45 in good health. Sequenced sample: blood. The CDR3 sequence is CASSERTYEQYF. The CDR3 DNA follows: TGCGCCAGCAGTGAACGGACCTACGAGCAGTACTTC.